The clone carrying this T cell receptor beta chain was counted at least ten times. The antigen is unknown. Donors gave around 10 milliliters of peripheral blood apiece. V was clipped by 1 base and J by 4 bases, with 4 bases between them. The germline V gene has CDR1 SGHRS and CDR2 YFSETQ. The CDR3 consists of 12 residues. This sample was included in a study of blood T cells in healthy people across ages. Findings and caveats of the study: Versus aged donors, long-lived donors had higher diversity and more naive CD4+ cells.

The use of a sample-barcoded 5' primer and a J-beta primer mix characterized a second PCR of roughly 6 to 11 cycles. Each cDNA molecule was tagged by a template-switch adaptor that had 12 random nucleotides. MiXCR was run by TCRdb on the 5' RACE reads, yielding one entry per CDR3 protein. The sample has some 1.5 million distinct CDR3 sequences, 28% seen once. J is TRBJ2-3 and V is TRBV5-1, with D uncertain. The sample consisted of blood. The TCR was taken from a woman between 25 and 40 years old in good health. CDR3 amino acids: CASSLFPDTQYF. The CDR3 DNA reads as TGCGCCAGCAGCTTGTTCCCAGATACGCAGTATTTT.